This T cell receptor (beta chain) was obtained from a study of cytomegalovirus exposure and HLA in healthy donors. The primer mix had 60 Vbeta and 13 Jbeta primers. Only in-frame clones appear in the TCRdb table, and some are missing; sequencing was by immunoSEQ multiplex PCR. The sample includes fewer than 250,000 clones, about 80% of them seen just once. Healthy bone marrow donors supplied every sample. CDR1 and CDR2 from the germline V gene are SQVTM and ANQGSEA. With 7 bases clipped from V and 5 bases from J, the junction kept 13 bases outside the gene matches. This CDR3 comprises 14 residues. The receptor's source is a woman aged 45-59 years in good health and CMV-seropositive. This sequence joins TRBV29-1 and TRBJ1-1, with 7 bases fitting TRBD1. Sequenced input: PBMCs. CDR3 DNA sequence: TGCAGCGCCACCCCAAGGGGGCAGGAGACTGAAGCTTTCTTT. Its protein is CSATPRGQETEAFF.